This section outlines one T cell receptor beta chain sequence together with its context. Its cognate antigen is unknown. TCRdb keeps only in-frame clones here, not all; method: immunoSEQ multiplex PCR. The sample includes about 110,000 clones, around nine tenths of them seen just once. The entry originates in a study of T cell responses to AZD1222 COVID-19 vaccine. Overall study findings and caveats: Every sample of the repertoires postdated the peak T cell response.

Specimen: peripheral blood, collected 28 days after the second AZD1222 dose. The clonotype originates from an adult who received the AZD1222 COVID-19 vaccine.

The CDR3 nucleotides read TGTGCCAGCAGTTCCAGGATACCTAATGAAAAACTGTTTTTT. Its translation: CASSSRIPNEKLFF. The genes are TRBV27 and TRBJ1-4; D not resolved. The CDR3 spans 14 residues. V gave up 4 bases and J gave up 3 bases, with 9 bases separating them. The germline V gene has CDR1 MNHEY and CDR2 SMNVEV (reference sequence).